The 27 T cell receptor beta chains given below trace back to one sample, sequenced in a study of T cells after yellow fever vaccination. TCRdb called the 5' RACE reads again in MiXCR, with one record for every CDR3 protein. The sample records under 300,000 distinct CDR3 sequences, 13% being singletons. This specimen consisted of CD4+ T cells sorted from PBMCs, obtained 45 days after the yellow fever booster vaccination. The receptors come from a young man who received the YFV17D yellow fever vaccine.

This clonotype was detected only a few times. The DNA of the CDR3 is TGCGCCAGCAGCACCCTCGCGGCCTCGCCCTACAATGAGCAGTTCTTC. The encoded protein is CASSTLAASPYNEQFF. The rearrangement uses TRBV5-1 and TRBJ2-1; D is unclear. Germline CDR1 SGHRS, CDR2 YFSETQ. V dropped 4 bases and J dropped 2 bases, with 16 bases sitting between them. The CDR3 runs 16 residues.

This clonotype was seen a handful of times. V is TRBV7-9 and J is TRBJ2-1, with no clear D. The CDR3 contains 17 residues. Germline assignment: CDR1 SEHNR and CDR2 FQNEAQ (reference sequence). Between the trimmed V and J ends, which lost 0 bases and 3 bases, there was a span of 15 bases. CDR3 DNA sequence: TGTGCCAGCAGCTTAGCGGGAACCCCTGGGCTCTACAATGAGCAGTTCTTC. Residues: CASSLAGTPGLYNEQFF. Full variable domain (rest looked up from reference TRBV7-9 and TRBJ2-1): DTGVSQNPRHKITKRGQNVTFRCDPISEHNRLYWYRQTLGQGPEFLTYFQNEAQLEKSRLLSDRFSAERPKGSFSTLEIQRTEQGDSAMYLCASSLAGTPGLYNEQFFGPGTRLTVL.

This clonotype was recorded many times. This chain uses TRBV6-1 with TRBJ2-3; D may be TRBD2 (5 bases). The germline V and J ends were trimmed by 6 bases and 8 bases, with 18 bases remaining between them. Germline-derived CDR1 and CDR2 are MNHNS and SASEGT. This CDR3 is 14 amino acids long. CDR3 bases: TGTGCCAGCAGGAGAATAGAGGGCCCGGGTACGCAGTATTTT. It specifies CASRRIEGPGTQYF.

In the case of this clonotype: The junction shows a germline mismatch at one end, possibly a read error. The rearrangement links TRBV5-1 to TRBJ2-1, with 7 bases identical to TRBD2. CDR1 and CDR2 (germline): SGHRS, YFSETQ. This CDR3 has 15 residues. Written as DNA, the CDR3 is TGCGCCAGCAACTTGGGGAGCGGGACCCACAATGAGCAGTTCTTC. Translation gives CASNLGSGTHNEQFF.

The table lists this clonotype with a few counts. The chain couples TRBV7-2 to TRBJ2-2, with D perhaps matching TRBD1 or TRBD2 (5 bases each). Between the trimmed V and J ends, which lost 5 bases and 4 bases, there was a span of 14 bases. The CDR3 sequence is 15 residues long. Germline V gene sequence: CDR1 SGHTA, CDR2 FQGNSA. CDR3 in amino acids: CASSQAGTATGELFF. As DNA, the CDR3 is TGTGCCAGCAGCCAAGCCGGGACCGCCACCGGGGAGCTGTTTTTT. Using reference TRBV7-2 and TRBJ2-2 for the parts outside the CDR3, the full variable domain is GAGVSQSPSNKVTEKGKDVELRCDPISGHTALYWYRQSLGQGLEFLIYFQGNSAPDKSGLPSDRFSAERTGGSVSTLTIQRTQQEDSAVYLCASSQAGTATGELFFGEGSRLTVL.

The chain carries TRBV5-1 and TRBJ2-3; TRBD2 agrees at 10 bases. This CDR3 has 17 amino acids. V lost 2 bases, J lost 0 bases, and 6 bases stayed unmatched. Germline V gene sequence: CDR1 SGHRS, CDR2 YFSETQ. The CDR3 DNA follows: TGCGCCAGCAGCTTACTAGCGGGAATAACTAGCACAGATACGCAGTATTTT. Encoded protein: CASSLLAGITSTDTQYF.

This clonotype appeared a few times. The chain has TRBV5-6 and TRBJ2-7; 7 bases are shared with TRBD1. Unmatched junction bases numbered 13, after V lost 4 bases and J lost 12 bases. Looked up from germline, CDR1 is SGHDT and CDR2 is YYEEEE. This CDR3 is 13 amino acids long. This CDR3 reads CASSTLQGVEVYF. The CDR3 DNA sequence: TGTGCCAGCAGCACACTGCAGGGGGTCGAGGTGTACTTC.

This chain connects TRBV29-1 to TRBJ1-1; no clear D gene. The ends were cut back, 4 bases at V and 5 bases at J, with 14 bases in the middle. The CDR3 sequence is 13 residues long. Per the germline V gene, CDR1 is SQVTM and CDR2 is ANQGSEA. The CDR3 loop is CSVANLIGTEAFF. In DNA form, the CDR3 reads TGCAGCGTTGCCAACCTTATCGGGACTGAAGCTTTCTTT.

V gene TRBV11-2 combines with J gene TRBJ2-2; 11 positions agree with TRBD2. The CDR3 contains 21 residues. The germline V gene encodes CDR1 SGHAT and CDR2 FQNNGV. V shed 5 bases and J 4 bases; nucleotides not matched to a gene: 21. The CDR3 reads CASSRQPLAGVSLGGTGELFF. In nucleotides, the CDR3 is TGTGCCAGCAGCCGACAACCACTAGCGGGAGTATCGTTAGGTGGCACCGGGGAGCTGTTTTTT.

The V call is TRBV5-1, the J call TRBJ2-7; D is ambiguous. V was cut by 0 bases and J by 3 bases, with 13 bases left in between. Germline values: CDR1 SGHRS, CDR2 YFSETQ. The CDR3 is 15 amino acids. The CDR3 here is CASSLGNGDGYEQYF. The CDR3, as DNA: TGCGCCAGCAGCTTGGGTAACGGAGACGGCTACGAGCAGTACTTC.

This rearrangement joins TRBV7-2 to TRBJ2-7, with 9 bases lining up with TRBD1. The J segment lost 1 base and the V segment lost 5 bases, leaving 6 bases of the junction unmatched. This CDR3 is 15 amino acids long. Germline CDR1 SGHTA, CDR2 FQGNSA. Written as DNA, the CDR3 is TGTGCCAGCAGCACCGGGACAGGGATTTCCTACGAGCAGTACTTC. Protein sequence: CASSTGTGISYEQYF.

The chain is built from TRBV20-1 and TRBJ2-3; D remains ambiguous. V was clipped by 0 bases and J by 10 bases, with 20 bases between them. CDR1 and CDR2 from the germline V gene are DFQATT and SNEGSKA (reference sequence). The CDR3 is 15 residues long. The CDR3 DNA sequence: TGCAGTGCTAGAGATTGGACGGAGACTGCGTCGGCGCAGTATTTT. Translating it yields CSARDWTETASAQYF.

The chain is built from TRBV20-1 and TRBJ2-7; no definite D call. The V gene's germline CDR1 is DFQATT and CDR2 SNEGSKA (reference sequence). Trimming left V 4 bases short and J 0 bases short, with 10 bases between. The CDR3 contains 13 residues. CDR3 region: CSAISPSSYEQYF. The CDR3 bases are TGCAGTGCTATCAGCCCGAGCTCCTACGAGCAGTACTTC.

The chain joins TRBV6-5 to TRBJ2-5; tentative D call: TRBD1 (5 bases). Germline V gene data show CDR1 as MNHEY and CDR2 as SVGAGI. The V end was cut by 0 bases, the J end by 7 bases, with 21 bases between. This CDR3 contains 17 residues. CDR3 loop: CASSYSRSGPAQGTQYF. CDR3 nucleotide sequence: TGTGCCAGCAGTTACTCTAGGTCCGGACCCGCTCAGGGGACCCAGTACTTC.

V is TRBV2 and J is TRBJ2-2, with D perhaps matching TRBD2 (6 bases). Germline CDR1 is SNHLY and CDR2 is FYNNEI. With 4 bases removed from V and 8 bases from J, the gap between germline ends came to 14 bases. This CDR3 has 14 amino acids. The CDR3 here is CASSGVAVGGELFF. The CDR3, as DNA: TGTGCCAGCAGTGGGGTAGCGGTCGGGGGGGAGCTGTTTTTT.

J is TRBJ1-1 and V is TRBV7-6, with D hard to call. Trimming pared 4 bases from V and 6 bases from J, leaving 12 bases between. CDR3 length: 13 residues. CDR1 is SGHVS and CDR2 is FNYEAQ in the germline V gene. CDR3 in amino acids: CASSSCDGAEAFF. The CDR3 DNA sequence: TGTGCCAGCAGCTCGTGTGACGGGGCTGAAGCTTTCTTT.

The gene calls are TRBV7-2 and TRBJ2-1; D is perhaps TRBD1 (5 bases). With 4 bases removed from V and 0 bases from J, the gap between germline ends came to 13 bases. Germline V gene data show CDR1 as SGHTA and CDR2 as FQGNSA. The CDR3 spans 16 residues. The CDR3 DNA follows: TGTGCCAGCAGCTCCACGACAGAAAGCTCCTACAATGAGCAGTTCTTC. Encoded protein: CASSSTTESSYNEQFF.

This clonotype was observed a few times. This chain uses TRBV7-8 with TRBJ2-2; D not resolved. V was trimmed by 7 bases and J by 5 bases, leaving 11 bases between them. The germline V gene encodes CDR1 SGHVS and CDR2 FQNEAQ. This CDR3 spans 13 amino acids. The CDR3, as DNA: TGTGCCAGCATCCTTACGGGTACCGGGGAGCTGTTTTTT. Translation gives CASILTGTGELFF.

This chain joins TRBV7-2 and TRBJ2-5; D might be TRBD1 (6 bases). CDR1 is SGHTA, CDR2 FQGNSA, per germline. V was cut by 5 bases and J by 1 base, with 11 bases left in between. This CDR3 spans 14 amino acids. The CDR3 sequence is CASSRDRSQETQYF. For the CDR3, the DNA is TGTGCCAGCAGCCGAGACAGGAGCCAAGAGACCCAGTACTTC.

This clonotype occurred a few times. The chain uses TRBV29-1 and TRBJ2-5, with D unresolved. The V end was cut by 3 bases, the J end by 8 bases, with 10 bases between. The V gene's germline CDR1 is SQVTM and CDR2 ANQGSEA. The CDR3 contains 11 residues. DNA of the CDR3: TGCAGCGTTGAGACTTTCGAAACCCAGTACTTC. Its translation: CSVETFETQYF.

J is TRBJ2-7 and V is TRBV7-8, with 8 bases matching TRBD1. This CDR3 is built from 18 residues. V was clipped by 0 bases and J by 0 bases; unmatched bases: 10. Germline V gene sequence: CDR1 SGHVS, CDR2 FQNEAQ. This CDR3 is CASSLARYWDRSSYEQYF. CDR3 coding DNA: TGTGCCAGCAGCTTAGCCCGTTATTGGGACAGGAGCTCCTACGAGCAGTACTTC.

Many counts were recorded for this clonotype. J is TRBJ2-3 and V is TRBV10-3; D uncertain. V was pared by 11 bases and J by 2 bases, with 8 bases between. The CDR3 is 11 residues long. Per the germline V gene, CDR1 is ENHRY and CDR2 is SYGVKD. CDR3 region: CAAGSTDTQYF. In DNA form, the CDR3 reads TGTGCCGCCGGGTCCACAGATACGCAGTATTTT.

J is TRBJ2-1 and V is TRBV7-2; D gene unclear. V lost 2 bases and J lost 6, with 11 bases in between. The CDR3 loop spans 14 amino acids. From germline, CDR1 is SGHTA and CDR2 FQGNSA. Here the CDR3 reads CASSLKGLVNEQFF. The CDR3, as DNA: TGTGCCAGCAGCTTAAAAGGGTTGGTCAATGAGCAGTTCTTC.

A few counts support this clonotype. The V call is TRBV29-1, the J call TRBJ2-7; 10 nucleotides match TRBD1. The CDR3 runs 13 residues. V trimming: 4 bases; J trimming: 2 bases; junction bases outside the gene matches: 2. Germline CDR1 is SQVTM and CDR2 is ANQGSEA. The CDR3 nucleotides read TGCAGCGTTGGGACAGGGGGGACCTACGAGCAGTACTTC. It translates to CSVGTGGTYEQYF.

This clonotype was detected only a few times. The CDR3 DNA sequence: TGCGCCAGCAGCGACCCCCGGGGAGGGGGCACAGATACGCAGTATTTT. Its translation: CASSDPRGGGTDTQYF. The chain couples TRBV5-1 to TRBJ2-3, with TRBD2 matching over 7 bases. The CDR3 has 16 residues. Germline V gene lookup returns CDR1 SGHRS and CDR2 YFSETQ. The trim removed 4 bases at V and 1 base at J, leaving 9 bases unmatched.

The CDR3 nucleotides are TGTGCCAGCAGCCAGGGACTAGCTACAGATACGCAGTATTTT. It is translated as CASSQGLATDTQYF. The V and J genes are TRBV7-3 and TRBJ2-3; TRBD2 aligns across 9 bases. The J segment lost 3 bases and the V segment lost 5 bases, leaving 3 bases of the junction unmatched. This CDR3 region has 14 residues. Per the germline V gene, CDR1 is SGHTA and CDR2 is FQGTGA.

This clonotype was found many times. The CDR3 region has the DNA TGCGCCAGCAGCGTCGACAGGGTTTCCTACAATGAGCAGTTCTTC. Encoded protein: CASSVDRVSYNEQFF. The V gene is TRBV5-1, the J gene TRBJ2-1, with TRBD1 identical over 7 bases. The V and J ends lost 4 bases and 1 base, in that order; junction bases with no gene match: 5. The CDR3 contains 15 residues. In germline, CDR1 is SGHRS, CDR2 YFSETQ.